These 18 T cell receptor beta chains share one sample of origin, sequenced in a study of cytotoxic CD8 clonotypes in ibrutinib-treated CLL. Using immunoSEQ multiplex PCR, the repertoire was profiled, and TCRdb retains in-frame clones only, with some absent. The sample consists of 200,000 to 250,000 clones, 79% of them appearing once. The starting material was PBMCs, obtained after 12 months of ibrutinib treatment. Receptors originate from a human donor with chronic lymphocytic leukemia.

The chain couples TRBV6-1 to TRBJ2-1; the match to TRBD1 covers 7 bases. CDR1 is MNHNS and CDR2 is SASEGT in the germline V gene. V dropped 10 bases and J dropped 9; count of bases not matched to a gene: 15. This CDR3 comprises 14 residues. CDR3 sequence (DNA): TGTGCCATCAATCAGGGGGTAGAAGTTGGTGAGCAGTTCTTC. It specifies CAINQGVEVGEQFF.

The chain employs TRBV27 and TRBJ1-5; tentatively, D is TRBD1 (6 bases). The CDR3 loop spans 16 amino acids. Trimming took off 0 bases at V and 5 bases at J, with 14 bases between the two ends. Per germline, CDR1 MNHEY and CDR2 SMNVEV (reference sequence). In DNA, the CDR3 is TGTGCCAGCAGTTTATCGAACCAGAGGGGGGATCAGCCCCAGCATTTT. Translating it yields CASSLSNQRGDQPQHF.

The rearrangement joins TRBV7-9 to TRBJ2-3; D possibly uses TRBD1 or TRBD2 (5 bases each). The length of the CDR3 is 13 residues. V was trimmed by 5 bases and J by 5 bases, leaving 11 bases between them. CDR1 is SEHNR, CDR2 FQNEAQ, per germline (reference sequence). The CDR3 nucleotides are TGTGCCAGCAGCCGCCCAGGGAGAGATACGCAGTATTTT. It specifies CASSRPGRDTQYF.

This clone was found a few times. The chain combines TRBV5-1 with TRBJ1-5; D call uncertain. V was trimmed by 0 bases and J by 5 bases, leaving 6 bases between them. Germline V lookup: CDR1 SGHRS, CDR2 YFSETQ. This CDR3 has 13 residues. The chain's CDR3 is CASSLGRDQPQHF. The CDR3 coding sequence is TGCGCCAGCAGCTTGGGGAGGGATCAGCCCCAGCATTTT.

This chain links TRBV5-1 with TRBJ2-7, with 8 nucleotides matching TRBD2. This CDR3 is 17 amino acids long. The junction had 11 bases not matched to a gene; V was cut back by 3 bases and J by 0 bases. Germline CDR1 and CDR2: SGHRS and YFSETQ. CDR3 DNA: TGCGCCAGCAGCTCCGACCGAATACTAGCGGACTCCTACGAGCAGTACTTC. It specifies CASSSDRILADSYEQYF.

The chain couples TRBV25-1 to TRBJ1-6, with D perhaps matching TRBD1 (5 bases). Trimming removed 6 bases at V and 8 bases at J, with 11 bases between. From germline, CDR1 is MGHDK and CDR2 SYGVNS. The CDR3 loop spans 13 amino acids. The CDR3 reads CASRRAQDSPLHF. CDR3 sequence (DNA): TGTGCCAGCAGACGGGCACAGGATTCACCCCTCCACTTT.

The sample holds a few counts of this clone. The CDR3 DNA reads TGCGCCAGCAGCATAACAGGTGCCACCTACGAGCAGTACTTC. Translation: CASSITGATYEQYF. V gene TRBV5-1 combines with J gene TRBJ2-7, with D perhaps matching TRBD1 (5 bases). The CDR3 spans 14 residues. CDR1 is SGHRS and CDR2 is YFSETQ in the germline V gene. V lost 4 bases and J 2 bases, leaving 13 bases between the germline ends.

The chain links TRBV6-4 to TRBJ1-2; TRBD1 is a possible D gene (6 bases). Germline V gene lookup returns CDR1 MRHNA and CDR2 SNTAGT. The V end lost 3 bases, the J end lost 8 bases, and 13 bases lay between the germline ends. The CDR3 has 13 residues. The CDR3 coding sequence is TGTGCCAGCAGTGAACTTCAGGGGACCGGCTACACCTTC. The encoded protein is CASSELQGTGYTF.

The rearrangement uses TRBV2 and TRBJ2-1; 12 nucleotides agree with TRBD2. Germline loops: CDR1 SNHLY, CDR2 FYNNEI. The CDR3 length is 17 residues. The junction had 12 bases not matched to a gene; V was cut back by 1 base and J by 11 bases. The CDR3 bases are TGTGCCAGCAGTGAAGGACCTAGCGGGAGGGCTTCCGGCCAGCAGTTCTTC. It translates to CASSEGPSGRASGQQFF.

The chain combines TRBV2 with TRBJ2-1, with 9 bases fitting TRBD1. The V and J ends lost 6 bases and 8 bases, in that order; junction bases with no gene match: 8. The CDR3 covers 14 residues. Germline V gives CDR1 SNHLY, CDR2 FYNNEI. CDR3 protein: CASRTGQGNYEQFF. The DNA of the CDR3 is TGTGCCAGCAGGACGGGACAGGGTAATTATGAGCAGTTCTTC.

The chain uses TRBV19 and TRBJ1-1; possible D gene TRBD1, 5 bases. Germline V CDR1 and CDR2: LNHDA, SQIVND (reference sequence). Trimming removed 7 bases at V and 1 base at J, with 34 bases between. The CDR3 extends over 21 amino acids. The CDR3 region is CASTQSRVGRDRPRPNTEAFF. The CDR3 DNA is TGTGCCAGTACCCAATCCCGGGTAGGGAGGGACCGACCTCGCCCGAACACTGAAGCTTTCTTT.

V gene TRBV14 combines with J gene TRBJ2-5; 10 bases are a match to TRBD1. V shed 5 bases, J shed 4 bases, and the junction held 10 bases outside the gene matches. CDR3 length: 16 amino acids. The germline V gene has CDR1 SGHDN and CDR2 FVKESK. CDR3 region: CASSSHQGTGAETQYF. The CDR3 nucleotides are TGTGCCAGCAGCTCCCACCAGGGGACAGGGGCAGAGACCCAGTACTTC.

The chain carries TRBV6-5 and TRBJ2-3; D possibly corresponds to TRBD2 (5 bases). The CDR3 loop spans 15 amino acids. Germline V gene data show CDR1 as MNHEY and CDR2 as SVGAGI. Between the trimmed V and J ends, which lost 5 bases and 3 bases, there was a span of 15 bases. CDR3 coding DNA: TGTGCCAGCAGTCCCGAGCTGGAGGAGACAGATACGCAGTATTTT. Protein product: CASSPELEETDTQYF.

The CDR3 nucleotides are TGTGCCAGCCCCAGGGCAGGGGGCGAAACCGGGGAGCTGTTTTTT. Protein product: CASPRAGGETGELFF. This chain connects TRBV6-1 to TRBJ2-2; 8 bases agree with TRBD1. CDR3 size: 15 residues. The V gene's germline CDR1 is MNHNS and CDR2 SASEGT. V lost 8 bases, J lost 5 bases, and 10 bases stayed unmatched.

J is TRBJ2-3 and V is TRBV19; D uncertain. Germline CDR1 and CDR2: LNHDA and SQIVND (reference sequence). CDR3 length: 13 amino acids. With 1 base removed from V and 4 bases from J, the gap between germline ends came to 6 bases. In DNA, the CDR3 is TGTGCCAGTAGTATAGCGTGGCCAGATACGCAGTATTTT. Its translation: CASSIAWPDTQYF. The full variable domain, with the rest looked up from reference TRBV19 and TRBJ2-3, is DGGITQSPKYLFRKEGQNVTLSCEQNLNHDAMYWYRQDPGQGLRLIYYSQIVNDFQKGDIAEGYSVSREKKESFPLTVTSAQKNPTAFYLCASSIAWPDTQYFGPGTRLTVL.

The chain is built from TRBV6-5 and TRBJ2-1; D call uncertain. V was clipped by 0 bases and J by 9 bases, with 6 bases between them. Germline assignment: CDR1 MNHEY and CDR2 SVGAGI. This CDR3 contains 12 residues. CDR3 in amino acids: CASSYSSVEQFF. The DNA for the CDR3 is TGTGCCAGCAGTTACTCGAGTGTTGAGCAGTTCTTC.

This clone has only one observation. Within the sample, other DNA sequences also encode this same CDR3. The rearrangement uses TRBV2 and TRBJ2-7; the match to TRBD1 covers 11 bases. Trimming cost V 7 bases and J 4 bases; bases outside gene matches: 3. This CDR3 spans 13 amino acids. In germline, CDR1 is SNHLY, CDR2 FYNNEI. The CDR3 sequence: CASNGQGAYEQYF. DNA of the CDR3: TGTGCCAGCAATGGACAGGGGGCTTACGAGCAGTACTTC.

The rearrangement links TRBV5-1 to TRBJ2-5, with D possibly being TRBD2 (6 bases). Germline loops: CDR1 SGHRS, CDR2 YFSETQ. Deletions cut 3 bases from V and 4 bases from J, with 16 bases between. The CDR3 is 15 residues long. The CDR3 loop is CASSSGRTGGETQYF. The CDR3 nucleotides are TGCGCCAGCAGCTCCGGGCGGACCGGGGGAGAGACCCAGTACTTC.